This TCR beta chain was found in a study of blood T cell repertoires in COVID-19. The wider study: Samples representing acute and convalescent COVID-19 were sourced from the United States, Italy and Spain.

Measured with immunoSEQ multiplex PCR; TCRdb has only the in-frame clones, and not every one. This repertoire shows 140,000 to 150,000 clones, roughly 82% found once; its top ten account for around 5%. The V gene lost 5 bases and the J gene lost 0 bases, with 8 bases spanning the gap. This CDR3 region has 14 residues. The germline V gene has CDR1 LNHDA and CDR2 SQIVND (reference sequence). The clonotype comes from a human donor in a cohort sampled during active COVID-19. Sequencing used peripheral blood. The rearrangement links TRBV19 to TRBJ2-1; D is ambiguous. CDR3 sequence reads: CASSRMSSYNEQFF. CDR3 DNA sequence: TGTGCCAGTAGTCGAATGAGCTCCTACAATGAGCAGTTCTTC.